This T cell receptor beta chain was obtained from a study of cytomegalovirus exposure and HLA in healthy donors. Whole-study results and caveats: What a later analysis reportedly showed was that an Asian-associated ancestry cluster had fewer N-insertions than the 666-donor mean. Later on, an analysis tied approximately 17,000 TCR beta sequences to HLA alleles at 0.05 false discovery rate.

It was healthy bone marrow donors who served as donors. Primers for the PCR totalled 60 Vbeta and 13 Jbeta. As processed by the authors: An analysis that came later counted 80 million or so unique TCR beta chains, about 10 million shared. Measured with immunoSEQ multiplex PCR; TCRdb has only the in-frame clones, and not every one. That table furnishes V, J and clone size, whereas the DNA furnished D and trimming. The data show about 120,000 clones, 77% seen once. With respect to this clone: Its antigen remains unidentified.

The sequence was obtained from a human donor in good health. The sequenced material came from PBMCs.

The CDR3 spells CASSPEERGPYNEQFF. The CDR3 DNA follows: TGTGCCAGCAGCCCCGAAGAGCGGGGGCCCTACAATGAGCAGTTCTTC. The chain joins TRBV7-9 to TRBJ2-1; the match to TRBD2 covers 8 bases. The trim removed 5 bases at V and 2 bases at J, leaving 8 bases unmatched. Germline CDR1 reads SEHNR; CDR2 reads FQNEAQ (reference sequence). The CDR3 is made up of 16 amino acids. Based on the CDR3 plus reference TRBV7-9 and TRBJ2-1, the full variable domain is DTGVSQNPRHKITKRGQNVTFRCDPISEHNRLYWYRQTLGQGPEFLTYFQNEAQLEKSRLLSDRFSAERPKGSFSTLEIQRTEQGDSAMYLCASSPEERGPYNEQFFGPGTRLTVL.